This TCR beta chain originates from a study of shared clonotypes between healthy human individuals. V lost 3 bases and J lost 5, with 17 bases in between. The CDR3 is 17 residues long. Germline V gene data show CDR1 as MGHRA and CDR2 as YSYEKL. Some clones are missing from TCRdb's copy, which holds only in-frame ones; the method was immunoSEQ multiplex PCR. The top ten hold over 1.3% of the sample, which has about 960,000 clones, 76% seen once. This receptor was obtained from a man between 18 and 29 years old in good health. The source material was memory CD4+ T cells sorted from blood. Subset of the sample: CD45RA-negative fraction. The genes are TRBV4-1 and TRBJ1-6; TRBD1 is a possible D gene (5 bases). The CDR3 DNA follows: TGCGCCAGCAGCCACCCTGTGGGGGGACGGGATAATTCACCCCTCCACTTT. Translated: CASSHPVGGRDNSPLHF.